The present T cell receptor beta chain was sequenced within a study of T-cell reconstitution after alpha-beta-depleted transplantation in children. This CDR3 is built from 16 residues. The germline V gene encodes CDR1 SGHKS and CDR2 YYEKEE (reference sequence). Trimming cost V 3 bases and J 0 bases; bases outside gene matches: 1. Unique molecular identifiers were incorporated when the TCRbeta library was constructed. TCRdb itself ran the PCR reads through MiXCR, one entry per CDR3 protein. Of about 540,000 distinct CDR3 sequences detected, 18% appear once; the ten largest clones hold roughly 3.3%. The sequence came from a human donor who donated a stem cell graft to a child with acute lymphoblastic leukemia. This chain links TRBV5-5 with TRBJ2-2, with 11 nucleotides matching TRBD2. Material: PBMCs from the stem cell graft donor, obtained from the stem cell graft. The CDR3 sequence is CASSWGLAANTGELFF. The CDR3 nucleotides are TGTGCCAGCAGCTGGGGACTAGCGGCGAACACCGGGGAGCTGTTTTTT. The whole variable domain, filled in from reference TRBV5-5 and TRBJ2-2, reads DAGVTQSPTHLIKTRGQQVTLRCSPISGHKSVSWYQQVLGQGPQFIFQYYEKEERGRGNFPDRFSARQFPNYSSELNVNALLLGDSALYLCASSWGLAANTGELFFGEGSRLTVL.